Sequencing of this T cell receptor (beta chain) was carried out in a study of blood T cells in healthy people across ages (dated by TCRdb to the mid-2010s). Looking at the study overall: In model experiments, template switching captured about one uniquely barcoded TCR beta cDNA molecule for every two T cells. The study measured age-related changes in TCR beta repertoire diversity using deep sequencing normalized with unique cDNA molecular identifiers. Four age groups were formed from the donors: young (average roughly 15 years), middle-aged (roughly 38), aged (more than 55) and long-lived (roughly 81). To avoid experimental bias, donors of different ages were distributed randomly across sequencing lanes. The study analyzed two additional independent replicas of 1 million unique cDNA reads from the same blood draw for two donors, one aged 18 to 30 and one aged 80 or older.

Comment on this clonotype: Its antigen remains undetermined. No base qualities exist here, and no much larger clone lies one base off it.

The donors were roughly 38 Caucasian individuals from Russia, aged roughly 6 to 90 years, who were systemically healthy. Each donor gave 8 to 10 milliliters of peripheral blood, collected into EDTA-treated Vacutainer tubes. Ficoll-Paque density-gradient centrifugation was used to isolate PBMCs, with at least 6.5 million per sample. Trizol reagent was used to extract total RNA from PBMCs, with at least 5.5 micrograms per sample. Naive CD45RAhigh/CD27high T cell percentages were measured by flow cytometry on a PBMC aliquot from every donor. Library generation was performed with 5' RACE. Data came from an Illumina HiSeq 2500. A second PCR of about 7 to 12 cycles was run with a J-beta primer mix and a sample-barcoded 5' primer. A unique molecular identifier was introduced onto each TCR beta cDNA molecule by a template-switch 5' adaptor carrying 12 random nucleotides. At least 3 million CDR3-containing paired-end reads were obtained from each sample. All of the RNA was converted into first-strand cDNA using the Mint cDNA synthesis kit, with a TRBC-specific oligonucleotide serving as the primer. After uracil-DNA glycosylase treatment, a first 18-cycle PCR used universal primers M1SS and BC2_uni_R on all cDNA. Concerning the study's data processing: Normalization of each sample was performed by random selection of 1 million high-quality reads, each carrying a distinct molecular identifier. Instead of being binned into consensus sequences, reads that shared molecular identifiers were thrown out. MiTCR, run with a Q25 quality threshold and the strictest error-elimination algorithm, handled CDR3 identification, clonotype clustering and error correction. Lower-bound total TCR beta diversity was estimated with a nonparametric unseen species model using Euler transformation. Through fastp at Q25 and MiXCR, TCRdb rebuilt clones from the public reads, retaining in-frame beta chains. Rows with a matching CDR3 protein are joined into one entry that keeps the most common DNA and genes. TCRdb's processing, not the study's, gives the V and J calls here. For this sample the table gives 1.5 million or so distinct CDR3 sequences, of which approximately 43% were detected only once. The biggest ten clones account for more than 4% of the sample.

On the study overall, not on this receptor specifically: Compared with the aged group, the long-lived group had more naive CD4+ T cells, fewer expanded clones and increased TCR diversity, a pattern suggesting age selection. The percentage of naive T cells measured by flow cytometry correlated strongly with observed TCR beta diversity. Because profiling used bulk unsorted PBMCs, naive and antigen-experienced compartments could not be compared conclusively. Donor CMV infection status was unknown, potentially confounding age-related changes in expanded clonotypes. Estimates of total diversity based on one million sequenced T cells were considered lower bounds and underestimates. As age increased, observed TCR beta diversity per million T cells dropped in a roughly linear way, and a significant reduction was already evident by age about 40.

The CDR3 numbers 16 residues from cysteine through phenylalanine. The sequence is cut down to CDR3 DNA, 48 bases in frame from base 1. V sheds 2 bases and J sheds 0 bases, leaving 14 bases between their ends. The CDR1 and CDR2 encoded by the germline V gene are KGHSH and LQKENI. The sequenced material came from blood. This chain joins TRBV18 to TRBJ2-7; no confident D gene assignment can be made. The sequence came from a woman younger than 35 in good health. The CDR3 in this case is CASSPTAFATSYEQYF. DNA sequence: TGTGCCAGCTCACCAACGGCCTTTGCGACCTCCTACGAGCAGTACTTC.